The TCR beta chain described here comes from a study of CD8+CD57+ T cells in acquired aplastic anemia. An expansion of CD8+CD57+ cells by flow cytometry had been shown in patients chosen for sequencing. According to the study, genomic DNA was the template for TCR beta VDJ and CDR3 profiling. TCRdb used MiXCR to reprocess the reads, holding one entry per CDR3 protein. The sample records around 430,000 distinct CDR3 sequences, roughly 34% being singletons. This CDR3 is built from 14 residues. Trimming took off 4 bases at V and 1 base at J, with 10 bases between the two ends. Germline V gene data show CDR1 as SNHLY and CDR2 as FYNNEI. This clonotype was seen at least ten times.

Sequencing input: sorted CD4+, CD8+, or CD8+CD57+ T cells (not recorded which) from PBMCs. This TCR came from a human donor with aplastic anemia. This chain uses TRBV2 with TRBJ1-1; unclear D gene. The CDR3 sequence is CASSGADTNTEAFF. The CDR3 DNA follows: TGTGCCAGCAGTGGTGCAGATACGAACACTGAAGCTTTCTTT.